Below are 5 T cell receptor beta chains sequenced from a single sample in a study of cytomegalovirus exposure and HLA in healthy donors. The PCR had 60 Vbeta and 13 Jbeta primers. Libraries were prepared by immunoSEQ multiplex PCR; TCRdb keeps only in-frame clonotypes and omits some of them. The data contain about 99,000 clones, 79% of them singletons. Specimen: PBMCs. Receptor source: a man over 45 in good health and CMV-seropositive.

This clone was observed once. V is TRBV6-5 and J is TRBJ1-2; D perhaps matches TRBD1 (5 bases). Looked up from germline, CDR1 is MNHEY and CDR2 is SVGAGI. CDR3 length: 12 amino acids. V lost 6 bases, J lost 7 bases, and 12 bases lay in between. The CDR3 DNA follows: TGTGCCAGCAGCGTCGCAGGGATTGGCTACACCTTC. Protein: CASSVAGIGYTF.

This rearrangement joins TRBV5-8 to TRBJ1-4; tentatively, D is TRBD1 (5 bases). CDR3 length: 15 residues. CDR1 is SGHTS, CDR2 YDEGEE, per germline. Deletions cut 6 bases from V and 0 bases from J, with 12 bases between. This chain's CDR3 is CASKGWVATNEKLFF. CDR3 DNA sequence: TGTGCCAGCAAGGGGTGGGTTGCAACTAATGAAAAACTGTTTTTT.

The chain combines TRBV1 with TRBJ1-5. TRBV1 is assigned pseudogene status. This CDR3 comprises 15 residues. CDR3 nucleotides: TGCACCAGCAGCCAAGGGGCCCCGGGAAATCAGCCCCAGCATTTT. It codes for CTSSQGAPGNQPQHF.

This chain links TRBV7-9 with TRBJ1-2; 7 bases map to TRBD1. The CDR3 consists of 14 residues. The J segment lost 2 bases and the V segment lost 5 bases, leaving 5 bases of the junction unmatched. Germline V gene sequence: CDR1 SEHNR, CDR2 FQNEAQ (reference sequence). Written as DNA, the CDR3 is TGTGCCAGCAGCCCCAGGGACAGCAACTATGGCTACACCTTC. Its translation: CASSPRDSNYGYTF.

In its sample, this clone was seen a few times. The V and J genes are TRBV7-2 and TRBJ2-5, with D maybe TRBD2 (6 bases). V was clipped by 2 bases and J by 5 bases, with 9 bases between them. This CDR3 comprises 13 residues. Per the germline V gene, CDR1 is SGHTA and CDR2 is FQGNSA. In nucleotides, the CDR3 is TGTGCCAGCAGCTTATTTGCGGGGGAGACCCAGTACTTC. It is translated as CASSLFAGETQYF. The full variable domain, in which reference TRBV7-2 and TRBJ2-5 provide the parts outside the CDR3, is GAGVSQSPSNKVTEKGKDVELRCDPISGHTALYWYRQSLGQGLEFLIYFQGNSAPDKSGLPSDRFSAERTGGSVSTLTIQRTQQEDSAVYLCASSLFAGETQYFGPGTRLLVL.